This is a list of T cell receptor beta chains from one sample in a study of blood T cell repertoires in COVID-19. The protocol was immunoSEQ multiplex PCR, while the TCRdb copy is restricted to in-frame clones and leaves out a portion. Here the sample spans 150,000 to 200,000 clones, roughly four fifths being singletons. The sample taken for sequencing was peripheral blood. The receptors originated from a woman aged 40-49 years with acute or convalescent COVID-19. Each CDR3 is given with its conserved first and last residue. A D gene is named only where the DNA matches it firmly.

TRBD1,14,TRBV28,TRBJ1-4,TGTGCCAGCAGTCCAGGGGGCAGGGAAGAAAAACTGTTTTTT,CASSPGGREEKLFF
TRBD2,15,TRBV6-5,TRBJ2-7,TGTGCCAGCAGTTACTCAACTAGCGGGGGTTACGAGCAGTACTTC,CASSYSTSGGYEQYF
TRBD2,16,TRBV11-3,TRBJ2-2,TGTGCCAGCAGCTATCTAGCGGGAGGGCCCTCCGGGGAGCTGTTTTTT,CASSYLAGGPSGELFF
.,12,TRBV28,TRBJ2-7,TGTGCCAGCGGCAGGGGCTCCTACGAGCAGTACTTC,CASGRGSYEQYF
.,12,TRBV2,TRBJ2-3,TGTGCCAGCAAAGTGGACTCAGATACGCAGTATTTT,CASKVDSDTQYF
TRBD1,12,TRBV29-1,TRBJ1-5,TGCAGGGCTGACAGGGCTGATCAGCCCCAGCATTTT,CRADRADQPQHF
TRBD2,16,TRBV19,TRBJ2-1,TGTGCCAGTAGTATTTTGCTCGGGGGGACCTACAATGAGCAGTTCTTC,CASSILLGGTYNEQFF
.,14,TRBV6-5,TRBJ1-1,TGTGCCAGCAGTAAACAGGGTCGGGACACTGAAGCTTTCTTT,CASSKQGRDTEAFF
.,13,TRBV20-1,TRBJ2-3,TGCAGTGTTAGTCAGGCTAGCACAGATACGCAGTATTTT,CSVSQASTDTQYF
TRBD1,14,TRBV4-2,TRBJ1-3,TGTGCCAGCAGCCAGGACAGGGTAGGGGACACCATATATTTT,CASSQDRVGDTIYF